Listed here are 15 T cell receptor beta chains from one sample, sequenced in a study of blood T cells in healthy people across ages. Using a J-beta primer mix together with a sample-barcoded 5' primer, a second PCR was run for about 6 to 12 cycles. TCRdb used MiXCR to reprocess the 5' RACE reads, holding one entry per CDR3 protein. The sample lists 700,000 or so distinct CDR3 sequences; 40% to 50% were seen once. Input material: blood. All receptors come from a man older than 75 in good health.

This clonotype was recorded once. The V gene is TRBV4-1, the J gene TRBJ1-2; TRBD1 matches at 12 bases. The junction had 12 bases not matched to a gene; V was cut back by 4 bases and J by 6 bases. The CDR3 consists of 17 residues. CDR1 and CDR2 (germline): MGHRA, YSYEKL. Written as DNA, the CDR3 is TGCGCCAGCAGCCGAGGAGGGTTCGGGACAGGGGGCAATGGCTACACCTTC. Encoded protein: CASSRGGFGTGGNGYTF.

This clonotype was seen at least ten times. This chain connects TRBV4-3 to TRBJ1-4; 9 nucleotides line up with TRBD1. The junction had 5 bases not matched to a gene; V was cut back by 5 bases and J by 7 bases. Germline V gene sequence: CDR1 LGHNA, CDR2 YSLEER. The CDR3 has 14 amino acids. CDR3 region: CASSDRGNGEKLFF. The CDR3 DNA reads TGCGCCAGCAGCGACAGGGGGAACGGTGAAAAACTGTTTTTT.

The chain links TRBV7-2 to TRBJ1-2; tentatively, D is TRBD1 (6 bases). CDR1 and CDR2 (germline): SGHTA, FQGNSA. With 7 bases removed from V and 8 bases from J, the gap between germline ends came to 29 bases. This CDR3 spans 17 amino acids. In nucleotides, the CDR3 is TGTGCCAGCATCCGGGCGGGACAAGGTTTCCCCTCCGACGGCTACACCTTC. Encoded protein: CASIRAGQGFPSDGYTF.

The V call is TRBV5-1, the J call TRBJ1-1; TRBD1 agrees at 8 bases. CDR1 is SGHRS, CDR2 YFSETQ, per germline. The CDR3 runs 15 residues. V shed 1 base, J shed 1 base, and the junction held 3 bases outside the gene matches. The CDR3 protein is CASSLLGQGNTEAFF. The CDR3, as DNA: TGCGCCAGCAGCTTGTTAGGACAGGGGAACACTGAAGCTTTCTTT.

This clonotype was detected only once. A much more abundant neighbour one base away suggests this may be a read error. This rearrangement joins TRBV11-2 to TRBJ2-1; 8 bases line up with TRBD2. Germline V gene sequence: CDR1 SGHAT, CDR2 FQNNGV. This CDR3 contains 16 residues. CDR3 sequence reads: CVSSLVVAGLGNEQFF. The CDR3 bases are TGTGTCAGCAGCTTAGTCGTAGCGGGACTGGGAAATGAGCAGTTCTTC.

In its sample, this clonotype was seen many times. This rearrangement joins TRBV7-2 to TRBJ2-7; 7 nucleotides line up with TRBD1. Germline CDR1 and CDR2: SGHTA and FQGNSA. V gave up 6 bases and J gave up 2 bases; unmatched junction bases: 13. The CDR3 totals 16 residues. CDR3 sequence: CASRPDSGTVTYEQYF. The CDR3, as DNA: TGTGCCAGCAGGCCTGACTCCGGGACAGTGACCTACGAGCAGTACTTC.

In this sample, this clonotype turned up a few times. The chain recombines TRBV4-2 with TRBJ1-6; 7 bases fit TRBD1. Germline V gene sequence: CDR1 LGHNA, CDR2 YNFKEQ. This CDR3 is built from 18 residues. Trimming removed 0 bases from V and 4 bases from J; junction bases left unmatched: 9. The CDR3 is CASSQDSDRRQYNSPLHF. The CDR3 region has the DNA TGTGCCAGCAGCCAAGATTCGGACAGGCGACAATATAATTCACCCCTCCACTTT.

CDR3 coding DNA: TGTGCCAGCAGCCAAGCCTTTCTAGCGGGGGGGAATGAGCAGTTCTTC. This translates into CASSQAFLAGGNEQFF. The chain employs TRBV4-2 and TRBJ2-1; 12 positions match TRBD2. There are 16 residues in the CDR3. V lost 1 base and J lost 7; bases outside the gene matches: 5. Germline V gene lookup returns CDR1 LGHNA and CDR2 YNFKEQ.

CDR3 bases: TGTGCCACCAGCAGTCCGCGGAGGAGGAATGGTAATGAAAAACTGTTTTTT. Translation: CATSSPRRRNGNEKLFF. The chain combines TRBV15 with TRBJ1-4; unclear D gene. CDR1 and CDR2 from the germline V gene are LNHNV and YYDKDF (reference sequence). There are 17 residues in the CDR3. Trimming left V 3 bases short and J 4 bases short, with 18 bases between.

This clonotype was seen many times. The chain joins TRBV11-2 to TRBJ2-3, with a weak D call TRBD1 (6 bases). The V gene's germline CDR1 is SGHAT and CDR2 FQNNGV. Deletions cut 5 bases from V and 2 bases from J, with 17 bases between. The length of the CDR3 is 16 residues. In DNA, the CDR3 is TGTGCCAGCAGCATCGCAGGGGCTCCTTTCACAGATACGCAGTATTTT. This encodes CASSIAGAPFTDTQYF.

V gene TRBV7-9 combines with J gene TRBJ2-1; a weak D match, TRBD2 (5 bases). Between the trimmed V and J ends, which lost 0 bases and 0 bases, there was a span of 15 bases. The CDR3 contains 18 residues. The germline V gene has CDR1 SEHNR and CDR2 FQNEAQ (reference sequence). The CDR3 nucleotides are TGTGCCAGCAGCTTAGCGGCAGGACTCCCCCTCTCCTACAATGAGCAGTTCTTC. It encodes CASSLAAGLPLSYNEQFF. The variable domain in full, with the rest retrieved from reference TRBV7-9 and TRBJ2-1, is DTGVSQNPRHKITKRGQNVTFRCDPISEHNRLYWYRQTLGQGPEFLTYFQNEAQLEKSRLLSDRFSAERPKGSFSTLEIQRTEQGDSAMYLCASSLAAGLPLSYNEQFFGPGTRLTVL.

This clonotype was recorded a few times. The CDR3: CASSLAATTYNEQFF. The CDR3 region has the DNA TGTGCCAGCAGCTTAGCCGCGACAACCTACAATGAGCAGTTCTTC. The genes are TRBV7-3 and TRBJ2-1; D is unresolved. The germline V and J ends were trimmed by 2 bases and 2 bases, with 10 bases remaining between them. Germline lookup yields CDR1 SGHTA and CDR2 FQGTGA. The CDR3 covers 15 residues. Supplemented by reference TRBV7-3 and TRBJ2-1, the full variable domain reads GAGVSQTPSNKVTEKGKYVELRCDPISGHTALYWYRQSLGQGPEFLIYFQGTGAADDSGLPNDRFFAVRPEGSVSTLKIQRTERGDSAVYLCASSLAATTYNEQFFGPGTRLTVL.

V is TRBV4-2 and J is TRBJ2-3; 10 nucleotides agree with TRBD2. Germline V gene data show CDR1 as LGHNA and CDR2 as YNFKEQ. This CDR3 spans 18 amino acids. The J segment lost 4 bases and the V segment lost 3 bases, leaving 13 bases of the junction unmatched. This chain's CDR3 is CASSQGSGGPLGADTQYF. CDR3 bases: TGTGCCAGCAGCCAGGGTAGCGGGGGGCCTCTAGGGGCAGATACGCAGTATTTT.

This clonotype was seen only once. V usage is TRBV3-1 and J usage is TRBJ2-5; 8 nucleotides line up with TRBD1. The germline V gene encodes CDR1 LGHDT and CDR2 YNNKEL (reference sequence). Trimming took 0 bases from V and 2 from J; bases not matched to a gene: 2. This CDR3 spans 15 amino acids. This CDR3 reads CASSQDGTGQETQYF. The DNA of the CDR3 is TGTGCCAGCAGCCAAGATGGGACAGGTCAAGAGACCCAGTACTTC.

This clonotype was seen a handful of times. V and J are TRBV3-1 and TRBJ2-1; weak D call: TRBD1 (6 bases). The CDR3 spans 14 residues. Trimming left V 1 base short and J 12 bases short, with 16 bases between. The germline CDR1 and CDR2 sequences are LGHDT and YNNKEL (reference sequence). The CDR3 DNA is TGTGCCAGCAGCCAAGTAAACAGGGAACGTACGCAGTTCTTC. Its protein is CASSQVNRERTQFF.